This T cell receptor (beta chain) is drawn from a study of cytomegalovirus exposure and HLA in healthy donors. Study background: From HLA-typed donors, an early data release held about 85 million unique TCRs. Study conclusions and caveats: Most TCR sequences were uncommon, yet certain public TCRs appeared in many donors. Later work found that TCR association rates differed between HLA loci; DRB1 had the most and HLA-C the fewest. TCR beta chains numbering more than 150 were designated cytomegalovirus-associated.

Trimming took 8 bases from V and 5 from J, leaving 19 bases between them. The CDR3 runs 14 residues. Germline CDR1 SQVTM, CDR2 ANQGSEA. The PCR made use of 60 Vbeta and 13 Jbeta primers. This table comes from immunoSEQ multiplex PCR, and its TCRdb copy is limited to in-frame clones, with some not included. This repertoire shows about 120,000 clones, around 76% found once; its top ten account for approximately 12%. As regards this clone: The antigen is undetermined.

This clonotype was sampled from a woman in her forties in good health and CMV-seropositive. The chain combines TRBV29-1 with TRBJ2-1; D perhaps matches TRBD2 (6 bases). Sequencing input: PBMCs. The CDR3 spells CSSRRTPGDNEQFF. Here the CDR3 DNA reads TGCAGCTCACGCCGGACTCCGGGGGACAATGAGCAGTTCTTC.